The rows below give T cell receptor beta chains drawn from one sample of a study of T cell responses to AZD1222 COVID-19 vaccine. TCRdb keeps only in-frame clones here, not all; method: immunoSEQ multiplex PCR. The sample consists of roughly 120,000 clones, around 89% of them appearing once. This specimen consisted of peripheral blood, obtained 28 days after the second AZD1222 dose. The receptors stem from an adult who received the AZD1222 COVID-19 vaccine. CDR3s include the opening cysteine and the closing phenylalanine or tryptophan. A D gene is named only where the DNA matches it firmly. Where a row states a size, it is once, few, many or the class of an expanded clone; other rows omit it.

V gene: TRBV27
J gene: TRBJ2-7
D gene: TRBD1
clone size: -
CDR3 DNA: TGTGCCAGCAGTTTAAGTTGGGACAGGGAATACGAGCAGTACTTC
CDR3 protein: CASSLSWDREYEQYF

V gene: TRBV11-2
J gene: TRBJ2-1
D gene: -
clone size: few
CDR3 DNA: TGTGCCAGCACCCTAGGGAGGGGGACGGCGTACAATGAGCAGTTCTTC
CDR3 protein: CASTLGRGTAYNEQFF

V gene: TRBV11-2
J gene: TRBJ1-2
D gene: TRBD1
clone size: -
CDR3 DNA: TGTGCCAGCAGCCACCGCGCCGCCCCAATACAGGGGCCTAACTATGGCTACACCTTC
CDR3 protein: CASSHRAAPIQGPNYGYTF

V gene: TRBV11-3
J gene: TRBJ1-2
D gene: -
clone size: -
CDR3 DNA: TGTGCCAGCAGCTTAGAGTACGGCTTACTGCATGGCTACACCTTC
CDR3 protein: CASSLEYGLLHGYTF

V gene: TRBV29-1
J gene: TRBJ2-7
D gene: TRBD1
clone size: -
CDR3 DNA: TGCAGCGTTACCGGGACAGGGGGTTCCTACGAGCAGTACTTC
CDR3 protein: CSVTGTGGSYEQYF

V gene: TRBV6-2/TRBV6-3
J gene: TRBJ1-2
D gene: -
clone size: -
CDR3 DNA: TGTGCCAGCAGTTATGGACAGCGCTATGGCTACACCTTC
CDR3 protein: CASSYGQRYGYTF

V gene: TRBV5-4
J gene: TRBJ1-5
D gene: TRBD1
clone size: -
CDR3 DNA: TGTGCCAGCAGCTCACAGGGGCCTGGCAATCAGCCCCAGCATTTT
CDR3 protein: CASSSQGPGNQPQHF

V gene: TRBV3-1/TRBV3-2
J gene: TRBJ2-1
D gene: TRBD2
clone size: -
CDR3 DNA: TGTGCCAGCAGCTACACTAGCGGGAGTCCTCACAATGAGCAGTTCTTC
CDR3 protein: CASSYTSGSPHNEQFF

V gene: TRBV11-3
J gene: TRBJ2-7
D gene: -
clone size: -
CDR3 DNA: TGTGCCAGCAGCTTAGGTGCCAGGGCCTTCTACGAGCAGTACTTC
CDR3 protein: CASSLGARAFYEQYF

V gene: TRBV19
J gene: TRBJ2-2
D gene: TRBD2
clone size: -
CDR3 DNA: TGTGCCAGTAGTACCATAGCGGGAGGGCCTAACGGGGAGCTGTTTTTT
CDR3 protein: CASSTIAGGPNGELFF

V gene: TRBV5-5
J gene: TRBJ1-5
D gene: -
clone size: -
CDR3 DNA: TGTGCCAGCAGCTTGGGGCCCCAGGGGATTCAGCCCCAGCATTTT
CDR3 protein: CASSLGPQGIQPQHF

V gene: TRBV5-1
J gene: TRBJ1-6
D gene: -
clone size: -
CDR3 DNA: TGCGCCAGCAGCTTGGAACAGGGAAGCTCCTATAATTCACCCCTCCACTTT
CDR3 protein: CASSLEQGSSYNSPLHF

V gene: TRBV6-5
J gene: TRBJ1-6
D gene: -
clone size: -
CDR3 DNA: TGTGCCAGCTCCGAAGGGCCCCTTAATTCACCCCTCCACTTT
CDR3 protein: CASSEGPLNSPLHF

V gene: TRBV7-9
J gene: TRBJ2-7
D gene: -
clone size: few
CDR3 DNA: TGTGCCAGCAGCTTAGGCACCTACGAGCAGTACTTC
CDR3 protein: CASSLGTYEQYF

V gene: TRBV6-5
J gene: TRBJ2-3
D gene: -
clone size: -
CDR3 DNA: TGTGCCAGCAGTTACGGGTTTAGAAATACGCAGTATTTT
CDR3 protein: CASSYGFRNTQYF

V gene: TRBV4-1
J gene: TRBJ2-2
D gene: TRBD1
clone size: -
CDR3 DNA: TGCGCCAGCAGCCAAGTGCCGGGACAGACTACCGGGGAGCTGTTTTTT
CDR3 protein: CASSQVPGQTTGELFF

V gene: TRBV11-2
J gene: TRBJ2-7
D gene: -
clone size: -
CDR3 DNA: TGTGCCAGCAATCCGGGGCTAGGGGAGCAGTACTTC
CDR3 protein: CASNPGLGEQYF

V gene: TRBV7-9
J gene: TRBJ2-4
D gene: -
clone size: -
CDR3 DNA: TGTGCCACCCCCGTCGGGGACATTCAGTACTTC
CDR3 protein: CATPVGDIQYF

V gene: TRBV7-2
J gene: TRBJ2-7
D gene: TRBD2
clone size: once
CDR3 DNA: TGTGCCAGCAGCCTAGTCCCCGGACTAGCGGGACGCGAGCAGTACTTC
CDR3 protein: CASSLVPGLAGREQYF

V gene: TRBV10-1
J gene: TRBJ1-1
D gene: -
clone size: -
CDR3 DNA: TGCGCCAGCAGTGGACAGGATCACACTGAAGCTTTCTTT
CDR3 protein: CASSGQDHTEAFF

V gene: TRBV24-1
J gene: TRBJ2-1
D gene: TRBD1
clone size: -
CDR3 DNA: TGTGCCACCAGTGATTTAAACAGGGGGCGCGATGAGCAGTTCTTC
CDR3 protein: CATSDLNRGRDEQFF